These 17 T cell receptor beta chains were all obtained from the same sample, sequenced in a study of blood T cell repertoires in COVID-19. The assay was immunoSEQ multiplex PCR, and TCRdb's table has in-frame clones only and misses some. This sample has some 260,000 clones, with about 73% found just once. The sequencing sample was made of peripheral blood. These TCRs come from a woman of 80 years or more with acute or convalescent COVID-19.

This chain joins TRBV6-5 and TRBJ1-1; 7 positions agree with TRBD1. Per the germline V gene, CDR1 is MNHEY and CDR2 is SVGAGI. After removal of 6 bases from V and 4 bases from J, the junction contained 8 bases not matched to a gene. CDR3 length: 14 residues. As DNA, the CDR3 is TGTGCCAGCAGGGGACGGACAGGAAGCACTGAAGCTTTCTTT. Encoded protein: CASRGRTGSTEAFF.

The table lists this clone with many counts. CDR3 amino acids: CASSLVTTQKFYGYTF. The CDR3 DNA sequence: TGTGCCAGCAGCTTAGTAACAACACAGAAGTTCTATGGCTACACCTTC. The chain couples TRBV7-2 to TRBJ1-2, with D uncertain. V lost 1 base and J lost 4, with 16 bases in between. Germline loops: CDR1 SGHTA, CDR2 FQGNSA. CDR3 length equals 16 residues.

The chain links TRBV4-1 to TRBJ1-2; D might be TRBD1 (6 bases). CDR1 and CDR2 (germline): MGHRA, YSYEKL. The V end lost 0 bases, the J end lost 1 base, and 12 bases lay between the germline ends. This CDR3 is 16 amino acids long. This CDR3 is CASSQDPNRVNYGYTF. The CDR3 DNA sequence: TGCGCCAGCAGCCAAGACCCTAACAGGGTTAACTATGGCTACACCTTC.

V gene TRBV7-2 combines with J gene TRBJ2-3; TRBD1 matches 7 bases. The germline V gene has CDR1 SGHTA and CDR2 FQGNSA. The CDR3 is 15 residues long. V was clipped by 2 bases and J by 0 bases; unmatched bases: 2. The chain's CDR3 is CASSLRTGSTDTQYF. The CDR3 DNA is TGTGCCAGCAGCTTAAGGACAGGAAGCACAGATACGCAGTATTTT.

In its sample, this clone was seen once. The chain is built from TRBV7-2 and TRBJ2-7, with a tentative D call TRBD2 (5 bases). This CDR3 has 15 amino acids. V lost 3 bases and J lost 2, with 14 bases in between. Germline CDR1 is SGHTA and CDR2 is FQGNSA. CDR3: CASSFAGSPAYEQYF. CDR3 DNA: TGTGCCAGCAGCTTCGCGGGCAGCCCCGCCTACGAGCAGTACTTC.

The rearrangement links TRBV6-5 to TRBJ1-2; TRBD1 agrees at 8 bases. Germline trimming cut 5 bases from V and 5 bases from J; bases unmatched to any gene: 4. The CDR3 covers 13 residues. Germline assignment: CDR1 MNHEY and CDR2 SVGAGI. The CDR3 region has the DNA TGTGCCAGCAGTCCCGGGACAGGATATGGCTACACCTTC. It encodes CASSPGTGYGYTF.

The CDR3 sequence: CAIGGASTDTQYF. CDR3 DNA sequence: TGTGCCATCGGGGGGGCAAGCACAGATACGCAGTATTTT. The chain recombines TRBV10-3 with TRBJ2-3; maybe TRBD2 (7 bases). Trimming left V 8 bases short and J 0 bases short, with 9 bases between. CDR3 size: 13 residues. CDR1 and CDR2 (germline): ENHRY, SYGVKD.

V usage is TRBV7-2 and J usage is TRBJ2-3, with D perhaps matching TRBD1 (5 bases). V was clipped by 5 bases and J by 3 bases, with 12 bases between them. The CDR3 contains 14 residues. CDR1 is SGHTA, CDR2 FQGNSA, per germline. Here the CDR3 reads CASSPSQGTDTQYF. CDR3 DNA sequence: TGTGCCAGCAGCCCAAGCCAGGGAACAGATACGCAGTATTTT.

This clone has just one count. The V gene is TRBV5-4, the J gene TRBJ2-2; TRBD1 matches at 9 bases. CDR1 SGHNT and CDR2 YYREEE come from the germline V gene (reference sequence). Losses at the gene ends were 0 bases for V and 6 bases for J; bases not matched to a gene: 3. This CDR3 is 15 amino acids long. The CDR3 loop reads CASSLGGTGPGELFF. The CDR3 nucleotides read TGTGCCAGCAGCTTGGGGGGGACAGGGCCCGGGGAGCTGTTTTTT.

The chain is built from TRBV9 and TRBJ2-5; 7 bases agree with TRBD1. The CDR3 has 16 residues. V shed 0 bases, J shed 4 bases, and the junction held 9 bases outside the gene matches. CDR1 and CDR2 (germline): SGDLS, YYNGEE. CDR3 protein: CASSVGGGQVVETQYF. The CDR3 DNA sequence: TGTGCCAGCAGCGTAGGTGGCGGACAGGTGGTAGAGACCCAGTACTTC.

The J gene is TRBJ1-1, the V gene TRBV18; D is ambiguous. V was shortened by 1 base and J by 1 base, with 10 bases between the two germline ends. The CDR3 totals 15 residues. Germline loops: CDR1 KGHSH, CDR2 LQKENI. CDR3 sequence reads: CASSPRGHGNTEAFF. The CDR3 bases are TGTGCCAGCTCACCACGCGGGCACGGGAACACTGAAGCTTTCTTT.

J is TRBJ1-1 and V is TRBV9, with unresolved D. The germline CDR1 and CDR2 sequences are SGDLS and YYNGEE. V was trimmed by 1 base and J by 4 bases, leaving 11 bases between them. The CDR3 has 14 residues. CDR3 sequence reads: CASSVKEVGTEAFF. In DNA form, the CDR3 reads TGTGCCAGCAGCGTAAAGGAGGTCGGCACTGAAGCTTTCTTT.

As regards this clone: A junction end diverges from the germline sequence, so it may reflect a read error. The V and J genes are TRBV19 and TRBJ1-2; D is unresolved. Germline V lookup: CDR1 LNHDA, CDR2 SQIVND (reference sequence). This CDR3 has 10 residues. CDR3 region: CASRSYGYTF. CDR3 sequence (DNA): TGTGCCAGTAGAAGCTATGGTTACACCTTC.

The chain is built from TRBV7-2 and TRBJ2-1; D gene uncertain. Trimming took off 3 bases at V and 10 bases at J, with 7 bases between the two ends. This CDR3 region has 11 residues. Germline V CDR1 and CDR2: SGHTA, FQGNSA. CDR3 in DNA: TGTGCCAGCAGCTTGCAGTTCGAGCAGTTCTTC. Its translation is CASSLQFEQFF.

This clone has only a few counts. The rearrangement uses TRBV3-1 (or the pseudogene TRBV3-2) and TRBJ1-2; a possible D gene is TRBD1 (6 bases). Per germline, CDR1 LGHDT and CDR2 YNNKEL (reference sequence). V was trimmed by 1 base and J by 4 bases, leaving 16 bases between them. This CDR3 is 16 amino acids long. CDR3 sequence reads: CASSQGGGQNPYGYTF. CDR3 nucleotides: TGTGCCAGCAGCCAAGGTGGCGGACAGAACCCCTATGGCTACACCTTC.

The chain has TRBV15 and TRBJ1-2, with 7 bases matching TRBD1. The CDR3 contains 17 residues. CDR1 is LNHNV and CDR2 is YYDKDF in the germline V gene (reference sequence). The ends lost 1 base at V and 1 base at J; junction bases unmatched: 9. This CDR3 is CATSRAGQEILNYGYTF. For the CDR3, the DNA is TGTGCCACCAGCAGAGCAGGACAGGAGATTCTTAACTATGGCTACACCTTC.

The V and J genes are TRBV3-1 (or the pseudogene TRBV3-2) and TRBJ2-7; possibly TRBD1 for D (6 bases). Germline V gene lookup returns CDR1 LGHDT and CDR2 YNNKEL (reference sequence). V lost 1 base to trimming and J lost 3 bases, with 13 bases between them. This CDR3 spans 15 amino acids. This chain's CDR3 is CASSQAHSTGYEQYF. Here the CDR3 DNA reads TGTGCCAGCAGCCAAGCCCATTCGACAGGCTACGAGCAGTACTTC.